This passage covers 18 T cell receptor beta chains from one sample sequenced in a study of blood T cell repertoires in COVID-19 (TCRdb year 2020). Preparation of the library involved the immunoSEQ multiplex PCR assay. TCRdb's version of the immuneACCESS table is confined to in-frame rearrangements and falls short of the full clone set. An unresolved V gene accounts for under half of the shortfall where checked; the remainder is of unknown origin. Recorded for this sample are roughly 430,000 clones; over 75% of them occurred a single time. The ten largest make up around 2.1% of the sample. Sequenced sample: PBMCs or T cells enriched from blood (not recorded which). These receptors were obtained from a middle-aged woman with acute COVID-19.

The rearrangement joins TRBV5-5 to TRBJ2-1, with D possibly TRBD2 on 6 matching bases. This CDR3 is built from 15 residues. V was pared by 1 base and J by 7 bases, with 15 bases between. Germline V CDR1 and CDR2: SGHKS, YYEKEE (reference sequence). CDR3 residues: CASSLSAGRGNEQFF. The DNA of the CDR3 is TGTGCCAGCAGCTTGTCGGCGGGACGAGGGAATGAGCAGTTCTTC.

The chain uses TRBV30 and TRBJ1-5; 7 bases are a match to TRBD1. CDR1 is GTSNPN and CDR2 is SVGIG in the germline V gene (reference sequence). V gave up 5 bases and J gave up 2 bases; unmatched junction bases: 6. This CDR3 has 14 residues. The CDR3 here is CAWRRQGGNQPQHF. The CDR3, as DNA: TGTGCCTGGCGACGACAGGGCGGCAATCAGCCCCAGCATTTT.

The chain links TRBV7-9 to TRBJ2-1, with TRBD2 matching 8 bases. With V trimmed by 2 bases and J by 9 bases, 9 bases remained unmatched. There are 15 residues in the CDR3. Germline V CDR1 and CDR2: SEHNR, FQNEAQ (reference sequence). Here the CDR3 reads CASSLIRGTRSEQFF. The CDR3 DNA reads as TGTGCCAGCAGCTTAATCCGGGGGACTAGAAGTGAGCAGTTCTTC.

The chain recombines TRBV19 with TRBJ2-3; 9 bases align to TRBD2. The CDR3 runs 15 residues. Germline-derived CDR1 and CDR2 are LNHDA and SQIVND (reference sequence). The V gene end was trimmed by 5 bases and the J gene end by 0 bases; junction bases not matched to a gene: 3. The CDR3 DNA is TGTGCCAGTAGTCAGCGGGGGGATAGCACAGATACGCAGTATTTT. Translation: CASSQRGDSTDTQYF.

This clone appeared a single time. The gene calls are TRBV9 and TRBJ1-1; TRBD1 matches 7 bases. With V trimmed by 3 bases and J by 4 bases, 15 bases remained unmatched. The CDR3 is 17 amino acids. In germline, CDR1 is SGDLS, CDR2 YYNGEE. Written as DNA, the CDR3 is TGTGCCAGCAGCGCAATGGAAGTTGAGGGGGCCGGCACTGAAGCTTTCTTT. Encoded protein: CASSAMEVEGAGTEAFF.

The genes are TRBV7-6 and TRBJ2-5, with 9 positions matching TRBD2. The CDR3 runs 16 residues. Trimming at V came to 2 bases and at J to 5 bases, leaving 9 bases not matched to a gene. CDR1 is SGHVS, CDR2 FNYEAQ, per germline. DNA for the CDR3: TGTGCCAGCAGCTTATCGGGCGGGGGGGCTTATGAGACCCAGTACTTC. It is translated as CASSLSGGGAYETQYF. The whole variable domain, remainder taken from reference TRBV7-6 and TRBJ2-5, is GAGVSQSPRYKVTKRGQDVALRCDPISGHVSLYWYRQALGQGPEFLTYFNYEAQQDKSGLPNDRFSAERPEGSISTLTIQRTEQRDSAMYRCASSLSGGGAYETQYFGPGTRLLVL.

The genes are TRBV5-1 and TRBJ2-3; 8 nucleotides agree with TRBD1. Germline CDR1 is SGHRS and CDR2 is YFSETQ. The CDR3 runs 15 residues. V shed 1 base, J shed 4 bases, and the junction held 5 bases outside the gene matches. CDR3 sequence: CASSLQGAQADTQYF. In nucleotides, the CDR3 is TGCGCCAGCAGCTTGCAGGGGGCGCAGGCAGATACGCAGTATTTT.

This clone has only one observation. The rearrangement uses TRBV3-1 (or the pseudogene TRBV3-2) and TRBJ2-1, with TRBD2 identical over 9 bases. Per germline, CDR1 LGHDT and CDR2 YNNKEL (reference sequence). V trimming: 4 bases; J trimming: 7 bases; junction bases outside the gene matches: 2. The CDR3 runs 13 residues. In DNA, the CDR3 is TGTGCCAGCAGCCTAGCGGGGGTAAATGAGCAGTTCTTC. It is translated as CASSLAGVNEQFF.

The chain recombines TRBV19 with TRBJ1-4; TRBD1 might be the D (6 bases). The V end lost 3 bases, the J end lost 4 bases, and 12 bases lay between the germline ends. Germline assignment: CDR1 LNHDA and CDR2 SQIVND (reference sequence). The CDR3 is 15 residues long. The CDR3 loop reads CASSIWTANNEKLFF. The CDR3 bases are TGTGCCAGTAGTATTTGGACAGCAAATAATGAAAAACTGTTTTTT.

The chain joins TRBV24-1 to TRBJ2-6; a weak D match, TRBD2 (5 bases). CDR1 is KGHDR and CDR2 is SFDVKD in the germline V gene. This CDR3 region has 16 residues. Trimming left V 3 bases short and J 0 bases short, with 8 bases between. CDR3 region: CATSDTRSSGANVLTF. CDR3 DNA sequence: TGTGCCACCAGTGATACTAGGAGCTCTGGGGCCAACGTCCTGACTTTC.

The sample holds one count of this clone. V is TRBV2 and J is TRBJ1-1; D possibly corresponds to TRBD1 (5 bases). This CDR3 has 12 residues. The V and J ends lost 4 bases and 7 bases respectively, with 10 bases between them. The germline gives CDR1 SNHLY, CDR2 FYNNEI. This CDR3 reads CASSVRQSEAFF. Here the CDR3 DNA reads TGTGCCAGCAGTGTTCGACAGAGTGAAGCTTTCTTT. The full variable domain, with the rest looked up from reference TRBV2 and TRBJ1-1, is EPEVTQTPSHQVTQMGQEVILRCVPISNHLYFYWYRQILGQKVEFLVSFYNNEISEKSEIFDDQFSVERPDGSNFTLKIRSTKLEDSAMYFCASSVRQSEAFFGQGTRLTVV.

V is TRBV9 and J is TRBJ1-2; D possibly corresponds to TRBD1 (5 bases). Germline V lookup: CDR1 SGDLS, CDR2 YYNGEE. CDR3 length: 13 residues. V was shortened by 3 bases and J by 4 bases, with 10 bases between the two germline ends. CDR3 sequence: CASSGTGPYGYTF. The DNA of the CDR3 is TGTGCCAGCAGCGGAACAGGTCCCTATGGCTACACCTTC.

This rearrangement joins TRBV10-3 to TRBJ1-2; a possible D gene is TRBD1 (5 bases). CDR1 is ENHRY and CDR2 is SYGVKD in the germline V gene. V lost 2 bases and J lost 6, with 25 bases in between. The CDR3 has 18 amino acids. The CDR3 protein is CAISEGGIGNAPLDGYTF. The DNA for the CDR3 is TGTGCCATCAGTGAGGGGGGGATCGGGAATGCCCCTCTCGATGGCTACACCTTC.

The rearrangement uses TRBV11-2 and TRBJ1-2, with a weak D call TRBD1 (5 bases). Germline V CDR1 and CDR2: SGHAT, FQNNGV. The V end was cut by 5 bases, the J end by 4 bases, with 14 bases between. The CDR3 has 14 residues. The CDR3 sequence is CASSPRTTSYGYTF. The CDR3, as DNA: TGTGCCAGCAGCCCCCGGACAACTTCCTATGGCTACACCTTC.

CDR3 DNA: TGTGCCAGCAGCTCCGGGGGACAGGGTCCTCGGAACACTGAAGCTTTCTTT. Encoded protein: CASSSGGQGPRNTEAFF. The chain links TRBV7-8 to TRBJ1-1, with 9 bases matching TRBD1. After removal of 4 bases from V and 1 base from J, the junction contained 10 bases not matched to a gene. CDR3 size: 17 residues. Germline V gives CDR1 SGHVS, CDR2 FQNEAQ.

The genes are TRBV7-9 and TRBJ1-2, with D tentatively TRBD1 (6 bases). The V end was cut by 5 bases, the J end by 7 bases, with 11 bases between. The germline CDR1 and CDR2 sequences are SEHNR and FQNEAQ (reference sequence). This CDR3 is built from 12 residues. The CDR3, as DNA: TGTGCCAGCAGCCCCGGGACATCTGGCTACACCTTC. Translation gives CASSPGTSGYTF.

CDR3 amino acids: CATSINRGYNEKLFF. The DNA for the CDR3 is TGTGCCACCAGTATTAACAGGGGATATAATGAAAAACTGTTTTTT. The gene calls are TRBV15 and TRBJ1-4, with 7 bases fitting TRBD1. V shed 6 bases, J shed 4 bases, and the junction held 8 bases outside the gene matches. Germline CDR1 and CDR2: LNHNV and YYDKDF (reference sequence). This CDR3 is 15 amino acids long.

The chain couples TRBV29-1 to TRBJ1-4, with a possible D match to TRBD1 (5 bases). The length of the CDR3 is 14 residues. The V gene lost 1 base and the J gene lost 7 bases, with 13 bases spanning the gap. Germline CDR1 is SQVTM and CDR2 is ANQGSEA. The CDR3 is CSVEGWAGGEKLFF. DNA of the CDR3: TGCAGCGTTGAAGGATGGGCCGGGGGTGAAAAACTGTTTTTT.